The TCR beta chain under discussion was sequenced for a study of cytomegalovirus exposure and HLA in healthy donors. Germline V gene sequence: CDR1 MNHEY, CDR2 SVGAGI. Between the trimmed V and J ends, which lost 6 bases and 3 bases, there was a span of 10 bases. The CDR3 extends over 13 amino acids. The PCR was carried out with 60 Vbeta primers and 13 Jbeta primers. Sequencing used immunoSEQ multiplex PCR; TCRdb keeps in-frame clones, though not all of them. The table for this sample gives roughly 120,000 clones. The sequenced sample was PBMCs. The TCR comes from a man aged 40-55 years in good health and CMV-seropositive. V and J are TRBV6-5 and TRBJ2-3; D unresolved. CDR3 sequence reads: CASSRIPTDTQYF. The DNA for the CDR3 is TGTGCCAGCAGCAGGATCCCAACAGATACGCAGTATTTT.